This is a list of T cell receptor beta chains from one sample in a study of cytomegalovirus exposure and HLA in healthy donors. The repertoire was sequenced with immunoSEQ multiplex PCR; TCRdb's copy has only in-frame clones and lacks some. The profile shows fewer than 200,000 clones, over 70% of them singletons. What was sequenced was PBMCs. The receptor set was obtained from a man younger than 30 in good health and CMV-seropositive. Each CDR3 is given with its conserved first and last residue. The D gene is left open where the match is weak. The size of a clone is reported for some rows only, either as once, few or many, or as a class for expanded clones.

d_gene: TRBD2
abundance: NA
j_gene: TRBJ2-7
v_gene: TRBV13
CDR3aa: CASSLLAGGGEQYF
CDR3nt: TGTGCCAGCAGCTTACTAGCGGGAGGTGGGGAGCAGTACTTC

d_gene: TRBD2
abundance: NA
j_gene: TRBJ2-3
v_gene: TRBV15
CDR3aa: CATRTSGVYSDTQYF
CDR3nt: TGTGCCACGCGGACTAGCGGGGTGTATTCGGATACGCAGTATTTT

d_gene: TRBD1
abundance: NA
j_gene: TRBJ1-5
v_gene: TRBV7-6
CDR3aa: CASSLGGTGPNQPQHF
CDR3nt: TGTGCCAGCAGCTTAGGGGGGACAGGGCCCAATCAGCCCCAGCATTTT

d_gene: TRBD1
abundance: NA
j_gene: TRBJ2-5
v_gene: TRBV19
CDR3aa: CASSGSGQWKETQYF
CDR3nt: TGTGCCAGTAGTGGGTCGGGACAGTGGAAAGAGACCCAGTACTTC

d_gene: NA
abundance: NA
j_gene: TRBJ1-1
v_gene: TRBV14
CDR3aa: CASSPLGQLLNTEAFF
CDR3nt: TGTGCCAGCAGTCCACTAGGACAGCTATTGAACACTGAAGCTTTCTTT

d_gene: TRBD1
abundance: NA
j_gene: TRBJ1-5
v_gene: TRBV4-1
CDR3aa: CASSLQGSNQPQHF
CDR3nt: TGCGCCAGCAGCCTACAGGGGAGCAATCAGCCCCAGCATTTT

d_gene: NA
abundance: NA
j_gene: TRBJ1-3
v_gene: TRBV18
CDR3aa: CASSPTGSGNTIYF
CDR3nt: TGTGCCAGCTCACCCACAGGATCTGGAAACACCATATATTTT

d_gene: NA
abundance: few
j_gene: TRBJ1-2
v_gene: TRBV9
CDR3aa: CASSLDRSYTF
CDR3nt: TGTGCCAGCAGCCTTGACAGAAGCTACACCTTC

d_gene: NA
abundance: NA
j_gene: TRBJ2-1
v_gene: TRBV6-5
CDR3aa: CASSSRVFGHLAEQFF
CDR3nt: TGTGCCAGCAGTTCGCGGGTGTTTGGTCACCTGGCTGAGCAGTTCTTC

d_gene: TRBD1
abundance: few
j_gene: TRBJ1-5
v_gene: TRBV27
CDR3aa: CASRGDSPTNQPQHF
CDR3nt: TGTGCCAGCAGAGGGGACAGCCCAACAAATCAGCCCCAGCATTTT

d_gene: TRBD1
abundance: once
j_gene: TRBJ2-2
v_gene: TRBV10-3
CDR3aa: CAIRGQGNTGELFF
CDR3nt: TGTGCCATCAGGGGACAGGGTAACACCGGGGAGCTGTTTTTT

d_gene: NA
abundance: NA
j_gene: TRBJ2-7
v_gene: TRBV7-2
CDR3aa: CASSLRSEQYF
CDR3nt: TGTGCCAGCAGCTTAAGGAGCGAGCAGTACTTC

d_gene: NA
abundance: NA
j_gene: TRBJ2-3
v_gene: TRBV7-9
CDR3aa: CASSERGTSTDTQYF
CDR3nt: TGTGCCAGCAGCGAAAGGGGAACTAGCACAGATACGCAGTATTTT

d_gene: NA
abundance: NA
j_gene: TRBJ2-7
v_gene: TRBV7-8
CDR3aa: CASSSRDRTYYEQYF
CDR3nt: TGTGCCAGCAGCTCACGCGACAGAACCTACTACGAGCAGTACTTC

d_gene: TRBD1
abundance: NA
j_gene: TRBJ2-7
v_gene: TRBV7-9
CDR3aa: CSSSLDIPGQGANYEQYF
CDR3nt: TGTTCCAGCAGTTTAGATATCCCGGGACAGGGGGCGAACTACGAGCAGTACTTC

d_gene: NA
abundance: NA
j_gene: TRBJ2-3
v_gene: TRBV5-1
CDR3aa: CASSNGGIPSTDTQYF
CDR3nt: TGCGCCAGCAGCAATGGGGGGATTCCTAGCACAGATACGCAGTATTTT

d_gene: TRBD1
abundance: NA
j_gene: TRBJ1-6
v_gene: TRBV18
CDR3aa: CASSSGQGRNSPLHF
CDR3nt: TGTGCCAGCTCATCGGGACAGGGACGGAATTCACCCCTCCACTTT

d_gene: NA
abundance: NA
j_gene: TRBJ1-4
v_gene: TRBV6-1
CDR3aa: CASSVAYGGSLEKLFF
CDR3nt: TGTGCCAGCAGTGTAGCATATGGAGGGTCTTTGGAAAAACTGTTTTTT

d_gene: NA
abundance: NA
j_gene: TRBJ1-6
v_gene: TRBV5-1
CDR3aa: CASSQGNSPLHF
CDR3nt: TGCGCCAGCAGCCAGGGTAATTCACCCCTCCACTTT

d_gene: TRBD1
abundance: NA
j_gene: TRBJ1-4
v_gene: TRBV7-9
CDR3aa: CASSPQGSGEKLFF
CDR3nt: TGTGCCAGCAGCCCACAGGGGAGTGGTGAAAAACTGTTTTTT

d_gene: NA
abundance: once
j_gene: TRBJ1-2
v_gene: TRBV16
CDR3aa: CASSPTGNYGYTF
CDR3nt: TGTGCCAGCAGCCCCACAGGGAACTATGGCTACACCTTC

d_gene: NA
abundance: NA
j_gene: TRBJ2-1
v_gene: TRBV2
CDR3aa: CASRGSRNEQFF
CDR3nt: TGTGCCAGCAGGGGTTCTAGAAATGAGCAGTTCTTC

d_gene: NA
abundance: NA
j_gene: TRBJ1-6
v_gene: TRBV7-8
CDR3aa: CASSPAAVEGSPLHF
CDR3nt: TGTGCCAGCAGCCCCGCGGCGGTAGAAGGTTCACCCCTCCACTTT

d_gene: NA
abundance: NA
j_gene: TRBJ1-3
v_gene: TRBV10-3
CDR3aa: CAISEYRNGNTIYF
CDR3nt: TGTGCCATCAGCGAGTACAGGAACGGAAACACCATATATTTT

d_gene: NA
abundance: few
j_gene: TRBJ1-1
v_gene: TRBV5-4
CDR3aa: CATNPAAGMNTEAFF
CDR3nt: TGTGCCACAAATCCCGCGGCGGGAATGAACACTGAAGCTTTCTTT

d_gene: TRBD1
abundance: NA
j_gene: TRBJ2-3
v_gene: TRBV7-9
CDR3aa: CASRSPIQGAISTDTQYF
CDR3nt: TGTGCCAGCAGATCACCTATCCAGGGGGCGATAAGCACAGATACGCAGTATTTT

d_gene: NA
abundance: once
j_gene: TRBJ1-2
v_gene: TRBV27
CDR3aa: CASSQTGNGYTF
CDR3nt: TGTGCCAGCAGCCAAACAGGGAATGGCTACACCTTC

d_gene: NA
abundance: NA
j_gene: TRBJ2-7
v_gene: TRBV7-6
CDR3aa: CASSSREQGAYEQYF
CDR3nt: TGTGCCAGCAGCTCAAGGGAACAGGGCGCCTACGAGCAGTACTTC

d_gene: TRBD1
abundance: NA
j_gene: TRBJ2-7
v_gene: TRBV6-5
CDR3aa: CASIGDRELDEQYF
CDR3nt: TGTGCCAGCATAGGAGACAGGGAGTTGGACGAGCAGTACTTC

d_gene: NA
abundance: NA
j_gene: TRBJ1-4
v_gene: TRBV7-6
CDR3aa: CASSLVGGEKLFF
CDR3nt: TGTGCCAGCAGCCTCGTCGGGGGGGAAAAACTGTTTTTT

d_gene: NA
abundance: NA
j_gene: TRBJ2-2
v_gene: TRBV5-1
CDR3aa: CASSISRNAGGLFF
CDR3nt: TGCGCCAGCAGCATCTCGAGGAACGCCGGGGGGCTGTTTTTT